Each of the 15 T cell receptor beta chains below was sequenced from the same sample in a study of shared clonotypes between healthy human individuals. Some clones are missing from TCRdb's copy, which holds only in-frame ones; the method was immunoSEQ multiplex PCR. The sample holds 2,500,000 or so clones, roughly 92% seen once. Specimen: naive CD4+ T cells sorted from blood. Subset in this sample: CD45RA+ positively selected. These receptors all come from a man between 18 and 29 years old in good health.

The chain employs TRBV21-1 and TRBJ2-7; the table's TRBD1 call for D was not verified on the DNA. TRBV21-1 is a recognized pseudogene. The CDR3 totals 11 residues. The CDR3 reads CASSYSYEQYF. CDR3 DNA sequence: TGTGCCAGCAGTTACAGCTACGAGCAGTACTTC.

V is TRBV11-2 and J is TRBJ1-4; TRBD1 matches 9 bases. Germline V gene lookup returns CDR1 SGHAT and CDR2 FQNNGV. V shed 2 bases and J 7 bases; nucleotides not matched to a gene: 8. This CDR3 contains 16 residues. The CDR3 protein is CASSLNRGLEGEKLFF. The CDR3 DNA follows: TGTGCCAGCAGCTTAAACAGGGGGCTGGAGGGTGAAAAACTGTTTTTT.

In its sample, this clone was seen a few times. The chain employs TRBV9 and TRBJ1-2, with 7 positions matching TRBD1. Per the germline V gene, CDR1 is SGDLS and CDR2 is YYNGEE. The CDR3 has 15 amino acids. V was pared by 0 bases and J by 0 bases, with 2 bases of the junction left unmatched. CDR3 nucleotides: TGTGCCAGCAGCGTAGAGGGACAGCCTAACTATGGCTACACCTTC. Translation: CASSVEGQPNYGYTF.

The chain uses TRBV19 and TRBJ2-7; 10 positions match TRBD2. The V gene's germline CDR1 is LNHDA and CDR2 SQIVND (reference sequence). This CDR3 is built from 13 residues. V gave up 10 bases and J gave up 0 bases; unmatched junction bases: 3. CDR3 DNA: TGTGCCACCCGACTAGCGGGCTCCTACGAGCAGTACTTC. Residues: CATRLAGSYEQYF.

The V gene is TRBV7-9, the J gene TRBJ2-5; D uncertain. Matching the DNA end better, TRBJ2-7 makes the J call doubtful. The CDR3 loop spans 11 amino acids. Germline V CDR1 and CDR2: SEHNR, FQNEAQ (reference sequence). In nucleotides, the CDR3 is TGTGCCAGCAGCTCCGGCCACGAGCAGTACTTC. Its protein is CASSSGHEQYF.

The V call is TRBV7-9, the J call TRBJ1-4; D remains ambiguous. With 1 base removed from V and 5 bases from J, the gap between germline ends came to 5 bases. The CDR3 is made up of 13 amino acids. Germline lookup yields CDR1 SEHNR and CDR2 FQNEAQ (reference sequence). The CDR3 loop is CASSLGQNEKLFF. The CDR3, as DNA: TGTGCCAGCAGCTTAGGGCAGAATGAAAAACTGTTTTTT.

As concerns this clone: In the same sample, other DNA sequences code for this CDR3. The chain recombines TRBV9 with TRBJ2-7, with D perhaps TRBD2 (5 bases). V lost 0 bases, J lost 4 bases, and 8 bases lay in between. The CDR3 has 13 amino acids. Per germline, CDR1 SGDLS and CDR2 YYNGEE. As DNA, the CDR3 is TGTGCCAGCAGCGTAGGTGTAGCGTACGAGCAGTACTTC. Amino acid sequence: CASSVGVAYEQYF.

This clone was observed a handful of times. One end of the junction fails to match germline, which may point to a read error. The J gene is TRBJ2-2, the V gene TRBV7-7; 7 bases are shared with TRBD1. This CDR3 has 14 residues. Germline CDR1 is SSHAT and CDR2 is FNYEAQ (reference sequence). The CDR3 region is CASSRDSFTGELFF. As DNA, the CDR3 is TGTGCTAGCAGCCGGGACAGCTTCACCGGGGAGCTGTTTTTT.

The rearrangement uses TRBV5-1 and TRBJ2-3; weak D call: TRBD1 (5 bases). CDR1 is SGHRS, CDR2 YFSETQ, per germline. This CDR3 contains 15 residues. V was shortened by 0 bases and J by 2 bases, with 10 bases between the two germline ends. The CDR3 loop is CASSLGQFSTDTQYF. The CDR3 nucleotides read TGCGCCAGCAGCTTGGGACAGTTTTCCACAGATACGCAGTATTTT.

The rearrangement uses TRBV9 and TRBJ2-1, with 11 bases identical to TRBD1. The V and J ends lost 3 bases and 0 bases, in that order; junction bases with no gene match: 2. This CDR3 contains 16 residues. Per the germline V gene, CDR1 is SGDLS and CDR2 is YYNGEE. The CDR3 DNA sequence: TGTGCCAGCAGCGAGGGGACAGGGGGCTCCTACAATGAGCAGTTCTTC. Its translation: CASSEGTGGSYNEQFF.

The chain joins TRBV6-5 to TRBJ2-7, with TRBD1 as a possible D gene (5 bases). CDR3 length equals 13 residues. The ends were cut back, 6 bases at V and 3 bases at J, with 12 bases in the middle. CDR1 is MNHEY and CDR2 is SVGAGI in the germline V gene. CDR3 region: CASSQTAFYEQYF. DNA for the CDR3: TGTGCCAGCAGCCAGACAGCTTTCTACGAGCAGTACTTC.

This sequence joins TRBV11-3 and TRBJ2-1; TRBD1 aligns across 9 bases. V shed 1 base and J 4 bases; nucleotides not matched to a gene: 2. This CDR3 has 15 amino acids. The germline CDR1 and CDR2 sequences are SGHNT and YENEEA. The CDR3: CASSLGGQGYNEQFF. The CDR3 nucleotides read TGTGCCAGCAGCTTAGGAGGACAGGGGTACAATGAGCAGTTCTTC.

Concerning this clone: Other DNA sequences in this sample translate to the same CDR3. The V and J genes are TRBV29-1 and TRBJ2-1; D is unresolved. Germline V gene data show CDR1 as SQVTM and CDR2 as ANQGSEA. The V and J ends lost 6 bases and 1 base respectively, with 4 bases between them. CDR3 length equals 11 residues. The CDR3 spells CSVGSYNEQFF. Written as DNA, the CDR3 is TGCAGCGTCGGATCCTACAATGAGCAGTTCTTC.

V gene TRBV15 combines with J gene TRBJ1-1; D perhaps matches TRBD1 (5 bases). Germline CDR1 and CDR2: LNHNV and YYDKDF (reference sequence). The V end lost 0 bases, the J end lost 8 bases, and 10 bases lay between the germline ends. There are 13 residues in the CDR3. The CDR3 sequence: CATSRDTAGEAFF. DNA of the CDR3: TGTGCCACCAGCAGAGATACGGCAGGGGAAGCTTTCTTT.

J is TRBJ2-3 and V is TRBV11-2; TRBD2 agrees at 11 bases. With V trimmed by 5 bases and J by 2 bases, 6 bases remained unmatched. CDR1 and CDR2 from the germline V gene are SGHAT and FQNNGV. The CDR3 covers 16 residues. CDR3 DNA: TGTGCCAGCAGCAGACTAGCGGGGTCCCCCACAGATACGCAGTATTTT. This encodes CASSRLAGSPTDTQYF.